The T cell receptor (beta chain) under discussion was sequenced for a study of cytomegalovirus exposure and HLA in healthy donors. Regarding this clone: Its antigen remains unknown.

Amplification used 60 Vbeta primers and 13 Jbeta primers. Profiled with immunoSEQ multiplex PCR; TCRdb holds only in-frame clones, not every one. The sample holds about 95,000 clones; 60% to 80% are singletons and the top ten take less than 15%. The CDR3 is made up of 15 amino acids. Per germline, CDR1 PRHDT and CDR2 FYEKMQ (reference sequence). The V end lost 2 bases, the J end lost 2 bases, and 9 bases lay between the germline ends. The study's findings and limits: With high specificity and sensitivity, the classifier reportedly diagnosed cytomegalovirus status.

Sequenced material: PBMCs. The clonotype comes from a woman aged 50 to 60 in good health and CMV-seropositive. The chain has TRBV13 and TRBJ2-2; possibly TRBD1 for D (6 bases). Here the CDR3 DNA reads TGTGCCAGCAGCTTACGGACAGATAACACCGGGGAGCTGTTTTTT. The encoded protein is CASSLRTDNTGELFF.